This TCR beta chain is from a study of liver allograft versus peripheral blood T cells. Overall study: What was compared were the T cell receptor repertoires in transplanted livers and those in the peripheral blood of recipients.

As regards this clonotype: Its ends do not fully match the called genes, so a read error is possible.

The CDR3 has 15 amino acids. Germline-derived CDR1 and CDR2 are SGHDN and FVKESK. TCRdb re-analysed the reads in MiXCR, keeping a single row per CDR3 protein. The sample contains approximately 8,100 distinct CDR3 sequences, around 18% of which appear only once. The V and J genes are TRBV14 and TRBJ1-1; no reliable D call. The source of this sequence is a human patient who had a liver transplant. Some T cells may arise from the graft donor. As DNA, the CDR3 is TGTGCCAGCAGCCTACAATTCGGGAAGAACGCTGAAGCTTTCTTT. Translation gives CASSLQFGKNAEAFF. Drawing the rest from reference TRBV14 and TRBJ1-1, the complete variable domain is EAGVTQFPSHSVIEKGQTVTLRCDPISGHDNLYWYRRVMGKEIKFLLHFVKESKQDESGMPNNRFLAERTGGTYSTLKVQPAELEDSGVYFCASSLQFGKNAEAFFGQGTRLTVV.